This T cell receptor beta chain derives from a study of cytomegalovirus exposure and HLA in healthy donors. 13 Jbeta primers and 60 Vbeta primers were used for the PCR. The repertoire was sequenced with immunoSEQ multiplex PCR; TCRdb's copy has only in-frame clones and lacks some. The sample consists of 150,000 to 200,000 clones, around 85% of them appearing once. The germline gives CDR1 SGHAT, CDR2 FQNNGV. V dropped 4 bases and J dropped 10; count of bases not matched to a gene: 9. The CDR3 loop spans 15 amino acids. General study findings and limits: For most TCR sequences rarity was the rule, although some public TCRs occurred in many donors.

Note on this clone: Its target is unknown.

Material: PBMCs. The chain has TRBV11-2 and TRBJ2-1, with TRBD1 identical over 11 bases. The sequence derives from a man aged 45 to 65 in good health and CMV-seropositive. The CDR3 reads CASSSFGQGAWEQFF. The CDR3 bases are TGTGCCAGCAGCTCATTTGGACAGGGGGCCTGGGAGCAGTTCTTC.